The following is a T cell receptor beta chain sequence with its context. The source of the sample is a study of early T cells in non-severe SARS-CoV-2 infection. Across the study: Sequenced bulk RNA came from whole blood that was unsorted, and chains were unpaired.

The CDR3 runs to 15 residues. V was pared by 0 bases and J by 0 bases, with 8 bases between. The germline CDR1 and CDR2 sequences are KGHSH and LQKENI. TCRdb used MiXCR to reprocess the 5' RACE reads, holding one entry per CDR3 protein. Here the sample spans 20,000 to 30,000 distinct CDR3 sequences, over 3.5% being singletons. Sequenced: whole blood. The chain links TRBV18 to TRBJ1-1; D is ambiguous. This TCR came from an adult who was a healthcare worker with PCR-confirmed SARS-CoV-2 infection or an uninfected control (not recorded which). The CDR3 DNA sequence: TGTGCCAGCTCACCACCGTCGAAATTGAACACTGAAGCTTTCTTT. It is translated as CASSPPSKLNTEAFF.